The 24 T cell receptor beta chains below all came from one sample that was sequenced in a study of blood T cells in healthy people across ages. A second roughly 6 to 11 cycle PCR used barcoded and J-beta primers. In TCRdb, the 5' RACE reads were re-called with MiXCR into one record per CDR3 protein. The data show 1.6 million or so distinct CDR3 sequences, about 31% seen once. Material: blood. All receptors come from a woman between 25 and 40 years old in good health.

This clonotype showed up just a few times. The chain is built from TRBV6-5 and TRBJ2-1; TRBD2 aligns across 8 bases. CDR1 is MNHEY, CDR2 SVGAGI, per germline. V shed 5 bases and J 7 bases; nucleotides not matched to a gene: 4. This CDR3 contains 13 residues. The CDR3 DNA follows: TGTGCCAGCAGTAAGGGGACTAGAAATGAGCAGTTCTTC. This translates into CASSKGTRNEQFF.

The chain uses TRBV20-1 and TRBJ2-3; tentative D call: TRBD2 (6 bases). The CDR3 spans 15 residues. Germline V CDR1 and CDR2: DFQATT, SNEGSKA (reference sequence). V was cut by 6 bases and J by 2 bases, with 18 bases left in between. The DNA for the CDR3 is TGCAGTGCCCCCAACCGGGACTTGAACACAGATACGCAGTATTTT. Translated, it gives CSAPNRDLNTDTQYF.

This clonotype was found a few times. The chain links TRBV20-1 to TRBJ2-3; weak D call: TRBD2 (5 bases). Trimming removed 1 base from V and 7 bases from J, with 9 bases in between. CDR3 length: 12 residues. From germline, CDR1 is DFQATT and CDR2 SNEGSKA (reference sequence). The chain's CDR3 is CSARVDYHTQYF. The CDR3, as DNA: TGCAGTGCTAGAGTCGACTATCATACGCAGTATTTT.

This clonotype has only a few counts. The chain links TRBV5-1 to TRBJ2-7, with D possibly TRBD1 on 5 matching bases. Trimming pared 4 bases from V and 2 bases from J, leaving 13 bases between. The germline V gene encodes CDR1 SGHRS and CDR2 YFSETQ. The CDR3 runs 14 residues. The CDR3 region is CASSPDIFTYEQYF. The CDR3 coding sequence is TGCGCCAGCAGCCCGGACATCTTTACCTACGAGCAGTACTTC.

This clonotype was counted a few times. The chain carries TRBV6-1 and TRBJ2-5; D may be TRBD1 or TRBD2 (5 bases each). CDR1 is MNHNS and CDR2 is SASEGT in the germline V gene. V was shortened by 6 bases and J by 1 base, with 9 bases between the two germline ends. This CDR3 has 13 residues. The CDR3, as DNA: TGTGCCAGCAGGGGGGACCGCCAAGAGACCCAGTACTTC. It specifies CASRGDRQETQYF.

This clonotype was found many times. CDR3 region: CASSPGALGETQYF. The CDR3 DNA reads TGTGCCAGCAGCCCGGGGGCCCTGGGTGAGACCCAGTACTTC. The V gene is TRBV13, the J gene TRBJ2-5; either TRBD1 or TRBD2 may fit D (6 bases each). Germline CDR1 PRHDT, CDR2 FYEKMQ (reference sequence). The CDR3 extends over 14 amino acids. V was clipped by 5 bases and J by 5 bases, with 15 bases between them.

The chain joins TRBV9 to TRBJ2-1, with TRBD2 matching over 9 bases. There are 14 residues in the CDR3. Germline assignment: CDR1 SGDLS and CDR2 YYNGEE. With 5 bases clipped from V and 7 bases from J, the junction kept 7 bases outside the gene matches. The CDR3 region is CASSDSGRQNEQFF. CDR3 DNA sequence: TGTGCCAGCAGTGACAGCGGGAGGCAGAATGAGCAGTTCTTC.

This chain uses TRBV4-1 with TRBJ2-1; tentative D call: TRBD1 (6 bases). This CDR3 has 16 residues. The germline V gene encodes CDR1 MGHRA and CDR2 YSYEKL. V lost 0 bases and J 0 bases, leaving 9 bases between the germline ends. The CDR3 coding sequence is TGCGCCAGCAGCCAAGAGGGACAAAGCTCCTACAATGAGCAGTTCTTC. Translating gives CASSQEGQSSYNEQFF.

This clonotype has a count of ten or more. The rearrangement links TRBV5-4 to TRBJ1-6, with a weak D call TRBD1 (5 bases). Germline values: CDR1 SGHNT, CDR2 YYREEE (reference sequence). CDR3 length: 13 residues. V was trimmed by 3 bases and J by 10 bases, leaving 11 bases between them. The CDR3 loop reads CASSWGGESPLHF. The CDR3, as DNA: TGTGCCAGCAGCTGGGGCGGGGAATCACCCCTCCACTTT.

CDR3: CASSPGTSGGDQETQYF. The CDR3 region has the DNA TGTGCCAGCAGCCCCGGGACTAGCGGGGGGGATCAAGAGACCCAGTACTTC. The chain combines TRBV5-5 with TRBJ2-5; the match to TRBD2 covers 16 bases. In germline, CDR1 is SGHKS, CDR2 YYEKEE (reference sequence). V was pared by 4 bases and J by 2 bases, with 5 bases of the junction left unmatched. The CDR3 sequence is 17 residues long.

In its sample, this clonotype was seen a few times. The genes are TRBV2 and TRBJ1-2; D ambiguous. Looked up from germline, CDR1 is SNHLY and CDR2 is FYNNEI. This CDR3 has 12 residues. Trimming left V 11 bases short and J 8 bases short, with 18 bases between. The CDR3 DNA follows: TGTGCCGGCGGAGGAGGGCGTAGGGGCTACACCTTC. It is translated as CAGGGGRRGYTF.

The sample holds a few counts of this clonotype. The chain has TRBV6-6 and TRBJ1-2; D not certain. V was cut by 5 bases and J by 6 bases, with 10 bases left in between. This CDR3 is 12 amino acids long. CDR1 is MNHNY, CDR2 SVGAGI, per germline (reference sequence). CDR3 region: CASSPREDGYTF. In DNA form, the CDR3 reads TGTGCCAGCAGTCCGAGGGAGGATGGCTACACCTTC.

The V and J genes are TRBV7-9 and TRBJ1-2, with D possibly being TRBD1 (5 bases). The ends were cut back, 0 bases at V and 4 bases at J, with 12 bases in the middle. Germline V CDR1 and CDR2: SEHNR, FQNEAQ (reference sequence). CDR3 length: 15 residues. The DNA for the CDR3 is TGTGCCAGCAGCTTAGCGGGGGGGTCCCCCTATGGCTACACCTTC. It encodes CASSLAGGSPYGYTF. The variable domain in full, completed from reference TRBV7-9 and TRBJ1-2, reads DTGVSQNPRHKITKRGQNVTFRCDPISEHNRLYWYRQTLGQGPEFLTYFQNEAQLEKSRLLSDRFSAERPKGSFSTLEIQRTEQGDSAMYLCASSLAGGSPYGYTFGSGTRLTVV.

The CDR3 DNA sequence: TGTGCCAGCAGCTTAACGGTGGTGGCGCGAACTAATGAAAAACTGTTTTTT. It is translated as CASSLTVVARTNEKLFF. The chain is built from TRBV7-2 and TRBJ1-4; no firm D call. V lost 2 bases and J 1 base, leaving 14 bases between the germline ends. The germline V gene has CDR1 SGHTA and CDR2 FQGNSA. The CDR3 loop spans 17 amino acids. Filled out from reference TRBV7-2 and TRBJ1-4, the complete variable domain reads GAGVSQSPSNKVTEKGKDVELRCDPISGHTALYWYRQSLGQGLEFLIYFQGNSAPDKSGLPSDRFSAERTGGSVSTLTIQRTQQEDSAVYLCASSLTVVARTNEKLFFGSGTQLSVL.

V and J are TRBV3-1 and TRBJ2-1; a weak D match, TRBD2 (6 bases). The CDR3 contains 16 residues. CDR1 and CDR2 (germline): LGHDT, YNNKEL (reference sequence). The ends were cut back, 1 base at V and 2 bases at J, with 12 bases in the middle. CDR3 sequence reads: CASSQAEGGPYNEQFF. Written as DNA, the CDR3 is TGTGCCAGCAGCCAAGCGGAGGGAGGACCCTACAATGAGCAGTTCTTC.

The CDR3, as DNA: TGCAGTGTCAGGACTAGCGGGGTCTCTGGGGCCAACGTCCTGACTTTC. It encodes CSVRTSGVSGANVLTF. The rearrangement links TRBV20-1 to TRBJ2-6, with 12 nucleotides matching TRBD2. V dropped 7 bases and J dropped 0; count of bases not matched to a gene: 4. The CDR3 runs 16 residues. Germline values: CDR1 DFQATT, CDR2 SNEGSKA (reference sequence).

This clonotype occurred a few times. The junction does not match germline at one end; this may be a read error. This chain links TRBV10-3 with TRBJ2-1; the D gene is possibly TRBD2 (8 bases). Per germline, CDR1 ENHRY and CDR2 SYGVKD. This CDR3 region has 16 residues. This CDR3 reads CAISEVAGTAYNGQFF. The CDR3 nucleotides are TGTGCCATCAGTGAGGTAGCGGGGACAGCCTACAATGGGCAGTTCTTC.

The chain combines TRBV3-1 with TRBJ2-1, with TRBD2 identical over 7 bases. The CDR3 runs 14 residues. V shed 4 bases and J 8 bases; nucleotides not matched to a gene: 8. The germline CDR1 and CDR2 sequences are LGHDT and YNNKEL (reference sequence). DNA for the CDR3: TGTGCCAGCAGCCTCGGGGCGGGAGAAGATGAGCAGTTCTTC. Translating gives CASSLGAGEDEQFF.

This chain links TRBV7-6 with TRBJ2-7; perhaps TRBD1 as D (5 bases). Germline-derived CDR1 and CDR2 are SGHVS and FNYEAQ. The CDR3 is 15 residues long. The V end lost 6 bases, the J end lost 5 bases, and 20 bases lay between the germline ends. The CDR3, as DNA: TGTGCCAGCAGTTCCACCGCAGGGATCCTCCACGAGCAGTACTTC. It translates to CASSSTAGILHEQYF. Looking up the rest from reference TRBV7-6 and TRBJ2-7 gives the full variable domain: GAGVSQSPRYKVTKRGQDVALRCDPISGHVSLYWYRQALGQGPEFLTYFNYEAQQDKSGLPNDRFSAERPEGSISTLTIQRTEQRDSAMYRCASSSTAGILHEQYFGPGTRLTVT.

This clonotype was seen a few times. V usage is TRBV7-8 and J usage is TRBJ1-1, with 8 bases aligning to TRBD1. CDR3 length: 16 amino acids. V shed 1 base and J 0 bases; nucleotides not matched to a gene: 4. The germline V gene encodes CDR1 SGHVS and CDR2 FQNEAQ. The CDR3 spells CASSLGTGWVNTEAFF. Here the CDR3 DNA reads TGTGCCAGCAGCTTAGGGACAGGGTGGGTGAACACTGAAGCTTTCTTT.

At least ten counts were recorded for this clonotype. Relative to the germline gene, one junction end is altered; a read error may explain this. The chain is built from TRBV5-1 and TRBJ2-3, with 8 bases identical to TRBD2. From germline, CDR1 is SGHRS and CDR2 YFSETQ. There are 15 residues in the CDR3. CDR3 protein: CASSAASGSTDTQYF. CDR3 coding DNA: TGTGCCAGCAGCGCGGCTAGCGGGAGCACAGATACGCAGTATTTT.

This CDR3 reads CSARGTSNSPLHF. Here the CDR3 DNA reads TGCAGTGCGAGGGGGACAAGTAATTCACCCCTCCACTTT. The rearrangement links TRBV20-1 to TRBJ1-6; possible D gene TRBD1, 6 bases. CDR3 length equals 13 residues. Trimming took off 6 bases at V and 6 bases at J, with 12 bases between the two ends. Per germline, CDR1 DFQATT and CDR2 SNEGSKA (reference sequence).

The chain has TRBV9 and TRBJ2-1, with 7 bases lining up with TRBD1. There are 15 residues in the CDR3. Per germline, CDR1 SGDLS and CDR2 YYNGEE. J lost 4 bases, V lost 3 bases, and 7 bases had no gene match. The CDR3 here is CASSEQGGQYNEQFF. The CDR3 DNA follows: TGTGCCAGCAGCGAACAAGGGGGACAGTACAATGAGCAGTTCTTC.

V is TRBV11-2 and J is TRBJ2-1; D gene ambiguous. CDR1 and CDR2 (germline): SGHAT, FQNNGV. The CDR3 spans 11 residues. Trimming removed 8 bases from V and 11 bases from J, with 13 bases in between. CDR3 sequence: CASGGVLKQFF. CDR3 nucleotides: TGTGCCAGCGGCGGAGTCCTTAAGCAGTTCTTC. Combining the CDR3 with reference TRBV11-2 and TRBJ2-1 gives the whole variable domain EAGVAQSPRYKIIEKRQSVAFWCNPISGHATLYWYQQILGQGPKLLIQFQNNGVVDDSQLPKDRFSAERLKGVDSTLKIQPAKLEDSAVYLCASGGVLKQFFGPGTRLTVL.